The source of this TCR beta chain is a study of blood T cell repertoires in COVID-19. The wider study: Acute-phase and convalescent COVID-19 samples originated in the United States, Italy and Spain.

Everyone who took part was roughly 18 to 89 years old, and they came from about 25 US areas. Researchers sorted participants into cohorts using their self-reported clinical history. In the source study's methods: Amplified reference gene primers provided the basis for estimating nucleated cell counts. This table comes from immunoSEQ multiplex PCR, and its TCRdb copy is limited to in-frame clones, with some not included. D and trimming were read from the DNA, whereas the V and J calls and clone size are those reported in that table. The sample carries 220,000 or so clones, 70% to 90% recorded once. This TCR was sampled from a man between 50 and 59 years old who had been exposed to COVID-19. The sample comprised PBMCs or T cells enriched from blood (not recorded which).

CDR3 loop: CAWRRGGGNTIYF. The CDR3 DNA sequence: TGTGCCTGGAGGCGGGGTGGAGGAAACACCATATATTTT. The rearrangement joins TRBV30 to TRBJ1-3; D gene uncertain. Looked up from germline, CDR1 is GTSNPN and CDR2 is SVGIG (reference sequence). The CDR3 extends over 13 amino acids. Trimming shortened V by 3 bases and J by 4 bases, and 10 bases separated the two germline ends.